This T cell receptor (beta chain) derives from a study of shared clonotypes between healthy human individuals. This clone has more than one count but fewer than ten. Partitioning of CD4+ cells yielded a CD45RA+ naive subset and a CD45RA-negative memory subset. Assay used: immunoSEQ multiplex PCR; TCRdb lists only in-frame clones, some missing. The sample carries roughly 300,000 clones, around 70% recorded once. The specimen sequenced was memory CD4+ T cells sorted from blood. As to subset: CD45RA-negative fraction. This receptor was taken from a man aged 30-40 years in good health.

CDR3 in amino acids: CASSLGQGAGETQYF. CDR3 bases: TGTGCCAGCAGCTTGGGACAGGGGGCTGGGGAGACCCAGTACTTC. The chain carries TRBV7-3 and TRBJ2-5, with 12 bases identical to TRBD1. J gave up 5 bases and V 3 bases, and 4 bases lay outside the gene matches. Germline CDR1 reads SGHTA; CDR2 reads FQGTGA. CDR3 size: 15 residues.